These 24 T cell receptor beta chains came from one sample sequenced in a study of shared clonotypes between healthy human individuals. Assay used: immunoSEQ multiplex PCR; TCRdb lists only in-frame clones, some missing. This table has over 1.4 million clones, more than 95% appearing once. Sequenced material: naive CD4+ T cells sorted from blood. Subset defined: CD45RA+ positively selected. Source of these receptors: a man aged 30 to 45 in good health.

This rearrangement joins TRBV11-1 to TRBJ1-5; possible D gene TRBD1, 5 bases. The germline V gene has CDR1 SGHAT and CDR2 FQDESV (reference sequence). The V end lost 5 bases, the J end lost 5 bases, and 16 bases lay between the germline ends. This CDR3 is 15 amino acids long. CDR3 DNA: TGTGCCAGCAGCCCGGGACCTAACAAGGATCAGCCCCAGCATTTT. Translated, it gives CASSPGPNKDQPQHF.

The rearrangement joins TRBV28 to TRBJ2-7; no definite D call. V was pared by 3 bases and J by 2 bases, with 8 bases between. The V gene's germline CDR1 is MDHEN and CDR2 SYDVKM. This CDR3 spans 13 amino acids. For the CDR3, the DNA is TGTGCCAGCAGTTTTCTTCGACCCTACGAGCAGTACTTC. This translates into CASSFLRPYEQYF.

V is TRBV11-2 and J is TRBJ2-1; unclear D gene. Trimming removed 4 bases from V and 1 base from J, with 11 bases in between. There are 15 residues in the CDR3. CDR1 SGHAT and CDR2 FQNNGV come from the germline V gene. The CDR3 spells CASSWASLSYNEQFF. For the CDR3, the DNA is TGTGCCAGCAGCTGGGCTAGTCTGTCCTACAATGAGCAGTTCTTC.

This sequence joins TRBV18 and TRBJ2-3; D perhaps matches TRBD2 (5 bases). Germline-derived CDR1 and CDR2 are KGHSH and LQKENI. CDR3 length: 13 amino acids. The V end lost 6 bases, the J end lost 1 base, and 8 bases lay between the germline ends. The DNA for the CDR3 is TGTGCCAGCTCGGGAGATCGCACAGATACGCAGTATTTT. Protein product: CASSGDRTDTQYF.

The gene calls are TRBV6-5 and TRBJ2-2, with D uncertain. Trimming took 1 base from V and 7 from J, leaving 13 bases between them. Germline CDR1 MNHEY, CDR2 SVGAGI. The CDR3 has 15 residues. CDR3 nucleotide sequence: TGTGCCAGCAGTTACTTCTCGCCGTTCCTCGGGGAGCTGTTTTTT. Protein sequence: CASSYFSPFLGELFF.

The chain carries TRBV5-1 and TRBJ2-3; 8 bases agree with TRBD1. Germline V gives CDR1 SGHRS, CDR2 YFSETQ. The CDR3 length is 17 residues. The V gene end was trimmed by 0 bases and the J gene end by 1 base; junction bases not matched to a gene: 7. The CDR3 sequence is CASSLVAPGQGTDTQYF. Here the CDR3 DNA reads TGCGCCAGCAGCTTGGTTGCCCCGGGACAGGGCACAGATACGCAGTATTTT.

The rearrangement joins TRBV2 to TRBJ1-5; D call uncertain. The germline V and J ends were trimmed by 0 bases and 0 bases, with 3 bases remaining between them. The CDR3 has 14 amino acids. Germline values: CDR1 SNHLY, CDR2 FYNNEI. The CDR3 region has the DNA TGTGCCAGCAGTGAAGCAGGTAGCAATCAGCCCCAGCATTTT. Translating it yields CASSEAGSNQPQHF.

The chain uses TRBV28 and TRBJ2-7; 9 nucleotides align to TRBD1. Germline CDR1 and CDR2: MDHEN and SYDVKM. The CDR3 has 15 amino acids. J gave up 5 bases and V 6 bases, and 11 bases lay outside the gene matches. For the CDR3, the DNA is TGTGCCAGCAGACGAACCGGGACAGGGTTAAACGAGCAGTACTTC. Protein sequence: CASRRTGTGLNEQYF.

Only one count was recorded for this clone. J is TRBJ2-1 and V is TRBV20-1, with D unresolved. The germline V and J ends were trimmed by 3 bases and 10 bases, with 7 bases remaining between them. The CDR3 runs 10 residues. CDR1 and CDR2 (germline): DFQATT, SNEGSKA (reference sequence). CDR3: CSASWAEQFF. Here the CDR3 DNA reads TGCAGTGCTAGCTGGGCGGAGCAGTTCTTC.

V gene TRBV9 combines with J gene TRBJ1-1, with a tentative D call TRBD1 (5 bases). V shed 4 bases and J shed 3 bases, with 16 bases lying between them. The germline CDR1 and CDR2 sequences are SGDLS and YYNGEE. This CDR3 is 15 amino acids long. The CDR3 DNA sequence: TGTGCCAGCAGCATACTATCGCGGGGGGACACTGAAGCTTTCTTT. This encodes CASSILSRGDTEAFF.

The V and J genes are TRBV5-1 and TRBJ1-6; 9 nucleotides agree with TRBD1. The CDR3 length is 17 residues. Germline lookup yields CDR1 SGHRS and CDR2 YFSETQ. The J segment lost 6 bases and the V segment lost 1 base, leaving 8 bases of the junction unmatched. The CDR3 DNA sequence: TGCGCCAGCAGCTTGTCGGCCCGACAGGGGGGTAATTCACCCCTCCACTTT. Translating it yields CASSLSARQGGNSPLHF.

The chain couples TRBV9 to TRBJ2-1, with unresolved D. CDR1 and CDR2 from the germline V gene are SGDLS and YYNGEE. Trimming removed 4 bases from V and 4 bases from J, with 18 bases in between. This CDR3 region has 16 residues. The CDR3 region is CASSMRHETLYNEQFF. As DNA, the CDR3 is TGTGCCAGCAGCATGCGACATGAAACCCTGTACAATGAGCAGTTCTTC.

Notes on this clone: Its ends do not fully match the called genes, so a read error is possible. The chain uses TRBV2 and TRBJ2-2, with D perhaps matching TRBD1 (5 bases). The germline CDR1 and CDR2 sequences are SNHLY and FYNNEI. The CDR3 spans 16 residues. Here the CDR3 reads CASREGARVGPGELFF. The CDR3 DNA reads as TGTGCCAGCAGGGAAGGGGCCAGGGTCGGTCCCGGGGAGCTGTTTTTT.

As to this clone: Other DNA sequences of this sample code for an identical CDR3. The rearrangement uses TRBV7-9 and TRBJ1-5; 7 bases fit TRBD1. With 6 bases clipped from V and 0 bases from J, the junction kept 2 bases outside the gene matches. There are 14 residues in the CDR3. Germline V gives CDR1 SEHNR, CDR2 FQNEAQ (reference sequence). The CDR3 spells CASSRDSSNQPQHF. Here the CDR3 DNA reads TGTGCCAGCAGTCGGGACAGTAGCAATCAGCCCCAGCATTTT.

V is TRBV2 and J is TRBJ2-3; perhaps TRBD1 as D (6 bases). Germline assignment: CDR1 SNHLY and CDR2 FYNNEI. The CDR3 sequence is 12 residues long. V was pared by 5 bases and J by 6 bases, with 9 bases between. CDR3 DNA sequence: TGTGCCAGCAGTCTCCAGGGGGATACGCAGTATTTT. Encoded protein: CASSLQGDTQYF.

The V gene is TRBV5-3, the J gene TRBJ2-7, with D possibly TRBD2 on 5 matching bases. TRBV5-3 is recorded as an ORF, its role being uncertain. The V gene lost 4 bases and the J gene lost 2 bases, with 13 bases spanning the gap. The CDR3 totals 14 residues. The CDR3 loop is CARSLDWNPYEQYF. DNA for the CDR3: TGTGCCAGAAGCCTGGACTGGAACCCCTACGAGCAGTACTTC.

The chain links TRBV6-1 to TRBJ2-1; 7 bases fit TRBD2. The CDR3 is 13 amino acids. Per the germline V gene, CDR1 is MNHNS and CDR2 is SASEGT. The trim removed 8 bases at V and 6 bases at J, leaving 7 bases unmatched. In DNA form, the CDR3 reads TGTGCCAGCCTTGCCTGGACTAGCAATGAGCAGTTCTTC. Its translation is CASLAWTSNEQFF.

CDR3 sequence (DNA): TGTGCCAGCAGCTTACGGACAACCGGGAAACTTTACGAGCAGTACTTC. Encoded protein: CASSLRTTGKLYEQYF. The chain employs TRBV7-8 and TRBJ2-7; either TRBD1 or TRBD2 may fit D (5 bases each). V gave up 2 bases and J gave up 4 bases, with 18 bases separating them. The CDR3 loop spans 16 amino acids. Germline CDR1 is SGHVS and CDR2 is FQNEAQ.

This clone has only one observation. The chain is built from TRBV15 and TRBJ2-1; D unresolved. V lost 1 base and J lost 6, with 4 bases in between. This CDR3 comprises 12 residues. Per germline, CDR1 LNHNV and CDR2 YYDKDF (reference sequence). The chain's CDR3 is CATSRVSNEQFF. DNA for the CDR3: TGTGCCACCAGCAGAGTCAGCAATGAGCAGTTCTTC.

The chain couples TRBV7-8 to TRBJ1-1; D unclear. Trimming cost V 5 bases and J 3 bases, with 16 bases left between them. Germline CDR1 reads SGHVS; CDR2 reads FQNEAQ. The CDR3 is 15 residues long. Here the CDR3 DNA reads TGTGCCAGCAGCAGACTGCGGGCGGAGTACACTGAAGCTTTCTTT. As protein: CASSRLRAEYTEAFF. Together with reference TRBV7-8 and TRBJ1-1, the CDR3 gives the full variable domain: GAGVSQSPRYKVAKRGQDVALRCDPISGHVSLFWYQQALGQGPEFLTYFQNEAQLDKSGLPSDRFFAERPEGSVSTLKIQRTQQEDSAVYLCASSRLRAEYTEAFFGQGTRLTVV.

The chain joins TRBV7-9 to TRBJ1-1, with a possible D match to TRBD1 (6 bases). Germline values: CDR1 SEHNR, CDR2 FQNEAQ (reference sequence). V was clipped by 6 bases and J by 4 bases, with 15 bases between them. The CDR3 is made up of 14 amino acids. CDR3 DNA sequence: TGTGCCAGCAGGTCCACAGGGTCGGGCACTGAAGCTTTCTTT. Protein product: CASRSTGSGTEAFF.

The rearrangement joins TRBV4-3 to TRBJ2-7; D may be TRBD2 (5 bases). V lost 0 bases to trimming and J lost 6 bases, with 15 bases between them. CDR3 length: 15 amino acids. Germline CDR1 and CDR2: LGHNA and YSLEER. CDR3 amino acids: CASSQDGSGLSEQYF. DNA for the CDR3: TGCGCCAGCAGCCAAGATGGGTCGGGATTGAGCGAGCAGTACTTC.

The rearrangement joins TRBV19 to TRBJ2-1, with 8 positions matching TRBD1. The CDR3 is made up of 15 amino acids. Germline V lookup: CDR1 LNHDA, CDR2 SQIVND (reference sequence). J lost 9 bases, V lost 5 bases, and 12 bases had no gene match. This CDR3 is CASSSQGDPSIEQFF. CDR3 in DNA: TGTGCCAGTAGTTCACAGGGGGACCCTTCAATTGAGCAGTTCTTC.

The chain has TRBV6-6 and TRBJ2-3, with TRBD2 identical over 10 bases. This CDR3 comprises 16 residues. Losses at the gene ends were 6 bases for V and 0 bases for J; bases not matched to a gene: 6. CDR1 is MNHNY and CDR2 is SVGAGI in the germline V gene (reference sequence). CDR3 amino acids: CASRGTTSGSTDTQYF. CDR3 in DNA: TGTGCCAGCAGGGGGACGACTAGCGGGAGCACAGATACGCAGTATTTT.